These 4 T cell receptor beta chains were sequenced from one sample in a study of T cell responses to AZD1222 COVID-19 vaccine. The repertoire was sequenced with immunoSEQ multiplex PCR; TCRdb's copy has only in-frame clones and lacks some. In the table there are approximately 180,000 clones, 80% to 95% of which are singletons. The sample consisted of peripheral blood, taken 28 days after the second dose of the MenACWY control vaccine. These receptors all stem from an adult who received the MenACWY meningococcal vaccine as a control.

In the case of this clone: Other DNA sequences in the sample encode the same CDR3. The gene calls are TRBV30 and TRBJ1-5, with 7 bases aligning to TRBD1. This CDR3 comprises 13 residues. Germline V lookup: CDR1 GTSNPN, CDR2 SVGIG (reference sequence). V lost 3 bases and J lost 4; bases outside the gene matches: 3. CDR3 region: CAWSVQGNQPQHF. CDR3 coding DNA: TGTGCCTGGAGCGTACAGGGGAATCAGCCCCAGCATTTT.

V usage is TRBV5-8 and J usage is TRBJ1-5, with 10 bases lining up with TRBD1. The germline V gene encodes CDR1 SGHTS and CDR2 YDEGEE. The CDR3 consists of 16 residues. V gave up 4 bases and J gave up 3 bases; unmatched junction bases: 7. CDR3 sequence: CASSTGTGANNQPQHF. The CDR3 nucleotides are TGTGCCAGCAGCACAGGGACAGGGGCGAACAATCAGCCCCAGCATTTT.

The chain joins TRBV7-9 to TRBJ1-2; D uncertain. The CDR3 consists of 14 residues. V was clipped by 2 bases and J by 0 bases, with 7 bases between them. The V gene's germline CDR1 is SEHNR and CDR2 FQNEAQ (reference sequence). The DNA for the CDR3 is TGTGCCAGCAGCTTAAACCAAGCTAACTATGGCTACACCTTC. It codes for CASSLNQANYGYTF.

The genes are TRBV19 and TRBJ1-2; D unclear. The V gene lost 6 bases and the J gene lost 8 bases, with 16 bases spanning the gap. CDR3 length: 13 residues. Germline V gene data show CDR1 as LNHDA and CDR2 as SQIVND (reference sequence). The CDR3 DNA is TGTGCCAGTAGGTATGGTCCTGAGCGGGGCTACACCTTC. Translated: CASRYGPERGYTF.